These 18 T cell receptor beta chains came from one sample sequenced in a study of T cell responses to AZD1222 COVID-19 vaccine. Profiled with immunoSEQ multiplex PCR; TCRdb holds only in-frame clones, not every one. Among around 91,000 clones listed, 70% to 90% were seen once. Source: peripheral blood, taken on day 0 of AZD1222 vaccination. Receptors originate from an adult in good health.

The table lists this clone with a few counts. The gene calls are TRBV5-1 and TRBJ1-6, with 9 positions matching TRBD1. Germline V gene data show CDR1 as SGHRS and CDR2 as YFSETQ. CDR3 length: 15 residues. The trim removed 4 bases at V and 9 bases at J, leaving 8 bases unmatched. The CDR3: CASSTGQGNGSPLHF. Written as DNA, the CDR3 is TGCGCCAGCAGCACAGGACAGGGGAATGGTTCACCCCTCCACTTT.

V gene TRBV5-3 combines with J gene TRBJ2-3; a possible D gene is TRBD2 (5 bases). TRBV5-3 is known as an ORF, though its function is uncertain. Trimming removed 9 bases at V and 4 bases at J, with 18 bases between. CDR3 length: 14 residues. Here the CDR3 reads CAMPLAGDADTQYF. CDR3 DNA: TGTGCCATGCCCCTCGCGGGCGACGCAGATACGCAGTATTTT.

This clone was seen a handful of times. This sequence joins TRBV7-9 and TRBJ2-7, with D perhaps matching TRBD2 (7 bases). V lost 0 bases and J 0 bases, leaving 12 bases between the germline ends. The CDR3 covers 16 residues. Per the germline V gene, CDR1 is SEHNR and CDR2 is FQNEAQ (reference sequence). The CDR3 region has the DNA TGTGCCAGCAGCTTAGCGGGGGGGGCCAGCTCCTACGAGCAGTACTTC. Translating gives CASSLAGGASSYEQYF.

This clone has only one observation. The chain carries TRBV6-2 or TRBV6-3 and TRBJ2-2, with D possibly TRBD2 on 5 matching bases. The CDR3 covers 13 residues. V dropped 2 bases and J dropped 7 bases, with 8 bases sitting between them. CDR1 and CDR2 (germline): MNHEY, SVGEGT. In nucleotides, the CDR3 is TGTGCCAGCAGTTACCGGGGAGTCGGGGAGCTGTTTTTT. Amino acid sequence: CASSYRGVGELFF.

The chain has TRBV15 and TRBJ2-7; maybe TRBD1 (6 bases). V lost 0 bases, J lost 8 bases, and 20 bases lay in between. CDR1 and CDR2 from the germline V gene are LNHNV and YYDKDF (reference sequence). The CDR3 spans 16 residues. The CDR3 loop reads CATSRDRMSGAGKQYF. The DNA of the CDR3 is TGTGCCACCAGCAGAGATCGGATGTCAGGGGCCGGCAAGCAGTACTTC.

The chain combines TRBV19 with TRBJ2-7; no definite D call. The germline V gene encodes CDR1 LNHDA and CDR2 SQIVND (reference sequence). V was clipped by 1 base and J by 6 bases, with 4 bases between them. The CDR3 is 11 residues long. CDR3 bases: TGTGCCAGTAGTATAGGAAGCGAGCAGTACTTC. Its protein product is CASSIGSEQYF.

V is TRBV10-3 and J is TRBJ1-5; D is unresolved. Germline CDR1 is ENHRY and CDR2 is SYGVKD. This CDR3 is built from 14 residues. The V gene lost 0 bases and the J gene lost 2 bases, with 5 bases spanning the gap. Here the CDR3 reads CAISESTGNQPQHF. The CDR3 DNA follows: TGTGCCATCAGTGAGTCGACGGGCAATCAGCCCCAGCATTTT.

This chain uses TRBV18 with TRBJ2-7; no clear D. The V end lost 6 bases, the J end lost 0 bases, and 12 bases lay between the germline ends. The CDR3 spans 14 residues. Per germline, CDR1 KGHSH and CDR2 LQKENI. The CDR3 region is CASSPFGISYEQYF. Written as DNA, the CDR3 is TGTGCCAGCTCCCCCTTTGGAATCTCCTACGAGCAGTACTTC.

This sequence joins TRBV20-1 and TRBJ2-1, with TRBD2 identical over 8 bases. CDR1 is DFQATT, CDR2 SNEGSKA, per germline (reference sequence). The CDR3 extends over 11 amino acids. The CDR3 DNA is TGCCGCGGAGTAGCGGGATCTGAGCAGTTCTTC. Protein product: CRGVAGSEQFF.

The chain couples TRBV28 to TRBJ1-3; TRBD1 might be the D (5 bases). This CDR3 is 14 amino acids long. CDR1 and CDR2 (germline): MDHEN, SYDVKM. Trimming took off 7 bases at V and 0 bases at J, with 10 bases between the two ends. The CDR3 sequence is CASNPRGSGNTIYF. The CDR3 DNA follows: TGTGCCAGCAACCCAAGGGGCTCTGGAAACACCATATATTTT.

The V gene is TRBV7-9, the J gene TRBJ1-5; D is unclear. Per the germline V gene, CDR1 is SEHNR and CDR2 is FQNEAQ (reference sequence). V gave up 3 bases and J gave up 4 bases, with 7 bases separating them. The CDR3 sequence is 13 residues long. For the CDR3, the DNA is TGTGCCAGCAGCTTCGGACGGAATCAGCCCCAGCATTTT. This translates into CASSFGRNQPQHF.

The CDR3 here is CASRLGGVREPHYYEQYF. As DNA, the CDR3 is TGTGCAAGTCGCTTAGGGGGGGTCAGGGAACCCCATTACTACGAGCAGTACTTC. The genes are TRBV12-2 and TRBJ2-7; the D call in the table, TRBD2, was not verified against the DNA. TRBV12-2 is a recognized pseudogene. The CDR3 runs 18 residues.

The V gene is TRBV6-5, the J gene TRBJ1-6, with 7 nucleotides matching TRBD1. J lost 7 bases, V lost 0 bases, and 3 bases had no gene match. CDR1 is MNHEY and CDR2 is SVGAGI in the germline V gene. The CDR3 is 15 amino acids. The CDR3 reads CASSYSGQPNSPLHF. CDR3 sequence (DNA): TGTGCCAGCAGTTACTCGGGACAGCCGAATTCACCCCTCCACTTT.

The J gene is TRBJ1-3, the V gene TRBV28; D remains ambiguous. V was shortened by 5 bases and J by 3 bases, with 11 bases between the two germline ends. The V gene's germline CDR1 is MDHEN and CDR2 SYDVKM. CDR3 length equals 14 residues. As DNA, the CDR3 is TGTGCCAGCAGTCCTCGGGAGGATGGAAACACCATATATTTT. It encodes CASSPREDGNTIYF.

The CDR3 nucleotides are TGCAGCGCCGCGGGACTAGCGGGAGGGAATGAGCAGTTCTTC. Amino acids: CSAAGLAGGNEQFF. V gene TRBV29-1 combines with J gene TRBJ2-1; TRBD2 aligns across 16 bases. This CDR3 region has 14 residues. Germline CDR1 and CDR2: SQVTM and ANQGSEA. The V segment lost 7 bases and the J segment 7 bases; nucleotides outside the gene matches: 4.

This chain's CDR3 is CASSPGQGSTDTQYF. CDR3 sequence (DNA): TGTGCCAGCAGCCCCGGACAGGGTAGCACAGATACGCAGTATTTT. The chain is built from TRBV11-1 and TRBJ2-3; 8 nucleotides agree with TRBD1. Germline CDR1 and CDR2: SGHAT and FQDESV (reference sequence). The CDR3 runs 15 residues. V was pared by 5 bases and J by 0 bases, with 4 bases of the junction left unmatched. Variable domain in full (rest from reference TRBV11-1 and TRBJ2-3): EAEVAQSPRYKITEKSQAVAFWCDPISGHATLYWYRQILGQGPELLVQFQDESVVDDSQLPKDRFSAERLKGVDSTLKIQPAELGDSAMYLCASSPGQGSTDTQYFGPGTRLTVL.

This chain connects TRBV2 to TRBJ2-7, with TRBD1 identical over 7 bases. The CDR3 has 15 residues. Germline CDR1 is SNHLY and CDR2 is FYNNEI. J lost 4 bases, V lost 6 bases, and 12 bases had no gene match. The CDR3 protein is CASSGVGTDLYEQYF. CDR3 DNA sequence: TGTGCCAGCAGCGGGGTCGGGACAGACCTATACGAGCAGTACTTC.

This clone has only a few counts. The sample carries other DNA sequences with the same CDR3. The genes are TRBV7-9 and TRBJ1-1; D ambiguous. V gave up 3 bases and J gave up 2 bases, with 4 bases separating them. CDR1 is SEHNR, CDR2 FQNEAQ, per germline (reference sequence). The CDR3 sequence is 12 residues long. In nucleotides, the CDR3 is TGTGCCAGCAGCTTCGCCAACACTGAAGCTTTCTTT. Protein: CASSFANTEAFF.